This entry concerns a single T cell receptor (beta chain). The target of this receptor is not known. For each CD8+ T cell subset, flow sorting was done in triplicate, and 310,000 or so cells per subset went directly into RLT lysis buffer. To exclude memory contaminants, naive CD8+ T cells were stringently defined as CD45RO-CCR7+CD27+CD95-. Peripheral blood mononuclear cells were isolated from buffy coats using standard density gradient centrifugation. Naive CXCR3-negative and CXCR3-positive CD8+ T cells were flow-sorted using a FACSAria III. Total RNA was extracted from sorted cells with an RNeasy Mini Kit. This specimen belongs to a study of CXCR3-negative and CXCR3-positive naive CD8 T cells (dated by TCRdb to the late 2010s). Some background on the complete study: About 150 million TRB reads were obtained in total, roughly 1.5 +/- 0.3 million reads per library. Diversity and physicochemical repertoire analyses were performed on about a dozen donors pooled from two independent experiments. For the TRBV-TRBJ cluster analysis, the naive subsets came from 5 donors, while the memory cells came from 3 donors.

Based on the germline V gene, the CDR1 and CDR2 sequences are SQVTM and ANQGSEA. The CDR3 runs 15 residues from the cysteine to the phenylalanine. DNA is not recorded here. Points the paper makes about the study in general: Compared with CXCR3-negative naive cells, CXCR3-positive naive cells had TRB CDR3s with higher hydrophobicity (lower Kidera factor 4), lower energy, and higher strength and volume indices. CXCR3 expression partially decreased after cryopreservation, so most assays used freshly isolated PBMCs. Repertoire diversity was comparably high in both naive subsets but much lower in memory CD8+ T cells. Within the same donor, TRBV-TRBJ usage looked similar between naive CXCR3-negative and CXCR3-positive cells, but memory cells had distinct patterns. Because surface CD5, which has been linked to self-reactivity in mice, was comparable between naive subsets, TCR interaction strength was also inferred from TRB CDR3 physicochemical properties.

Instrument on record: NextSeq 550. The Human TCR Profiling Kit (MiLaboratory) was used to make UMI-labeled 5' RACE TRB cDNA libraries. cDNA synthesis used the entire amount of extracted RNA, and PCR amplification then used the entire amount of cDNA produced. Libraries were prepared in parallel using an identical number of PCR cycles. As for the original processing: With a requirement of at least two reads per UMI, MIGEC and MiXCR extracted about 50,000 +/- 10,000 unique UMI-labeled TRB cDNA molecules per library. An average of about 40,000 +/- 10,000 functional in-frame TRB CDR3 nucleotide clonotypes without stop codons was found per library. Diversity metrics, including normalized Shannon-Wiener and Chao1, were computed in VDJtools after downsampling to 5000 UMI-labeled TRB molecules per sample. VDJtools was used to calculate clonotype-size-weighted physicochemical properties of the central five CDR3 residues, namely interaction energy, strength, volume and Kidera factor 4. Based on TCRdb reprocessing of the reads, there is one entry per CDR3 protein sequence, and DNA is missing. TCRdb's processing, not the authors', yielded these V and J calls. This sample's table lists some 140,000 distinct CDR3 sequences. Together, the top ten hold roughly 0.41% of the sample.

The chain couples TRBV29-1 to TRBJ2-7; TCRdb's D call of TRBD1 is untestable without DNA. This TCR was sampled from a human donor in good health. Some clones in this sample may be carry-over from other donors' samples. Sequencing was performed on naive CXCR3+ CD8+ T cells from blood. This specimen's cell subset or site label, per the study, means: CD45RO-CCR7+CD27+CD95- naive CD8+ T cells expressing CXCR3 (TNR3+). The CDR3: CSVEFAGSSSYEQYF.